This passage covers 9 T cell receptor beta chains from one sample sequenced in a study of T cell repertoires in cytomegalovirus infection. Via MiXCR, TCRdb re-called the reads, giving one row per CDR3 protein. The sample holds under 200,000 distinct CDR3 sequences; roughly a sixth are singletons and the top ten take roughly a sixth. The sample taken for sequencing was CD8+ T cells from PBMCs. Receptors originate from a human donor in good health (CMV status not recorded). Some clones in this sample may be carry-over from other donors' samples.

The table lists this clonotype with a few counts. The rearrangement uses TRBV11-2 and TRBJ1-5; no clear D. Trimming shortened V by 5 bases and J by 2 bases, and 10 bases separated the two germline ends. Per germline, CDR1 SGHAT and CDR2 FQNNGV. The CDR3 contains 14 residues. The CDR3 loop reads CASSPIGGNQPQHF. The CDR3 DNA follows: TGTGCCAGCAGCCCAATTGGTGGCAATCAGCCCCAGCATTTT.

The table lists this clonotype with many counts. The CDR3 DNA follows: TGCAGCTCCTCGGGGGGGGGAACTAGCACAGATACGCAGTATTTT. As protein: CSSSGGGTSTDTQYF. V usage is TRBV29-1 and J usage is TRBJ2-3; 8 bases are shared with TRBD2. The V and J ends lost 8 bases and 0 bases, in that order; junction bases with no gene match: 10. The CDR3 has 15 amino acids. Germline-derived CDR1 and CDR2 are SQVTM and ANQGSEA.

This rearrangement joins TRBV27 to TRBJ2-5, with TRBD1 matching 7 bases. Trimming at V came to 6 bases and at J to 4 bases, leaving 8 bases not matched to a gene. The CDR3 is made up of 14 amino acids. The germline gives CDR1 MNHEY, CDR2 SMNVEV (reference sequence). CDR3 nucleotides: TGTGCCAGCAGCACAGGGGTTCGACTAGAGACCCAGTACTTC. It codes for CASSTGVRLETQYF.

The CDR3 sequence: CASSLDGELFF. Written as DNA, the CDR3 is TGTGCCAGCAGTCTCGACGGGGAGCTGTTTTTT. The chain is built from TRBV12-3 or TRBV12-4 and TRBJ2-2; D is uncertain. The CDR3 loop spans 11 amino acids. V lost 5 bases and J 7 bases, leaving 5 bases between the germline ends.

This sequence joins TRBV7-6 and TRBJ2-2; 10 nucleotides match TRBD1. Germline V gene sequence: CDR1 SGHVS, CDR2 FNYEAQ. With 5 bases clipped from V and 6 bases from J, the junction kept 9 bases outside the gene matches. The CDR3 spans 16 residues. The CDR3 DNA reads as TGTGCCAGCAGCACCGAGACAGGGGGCGCCGCCGGGGAGCTGTTTTTT. This gives the protein CASSTETGGAAGELFF.

The CDR3 DNA is TGTGCCAGCAGTCCTCTAATGACGGGCTCCCCCATCCCTGAAGCTTTCTTT. It is translated as CASSPLMTGSPIPEAFF. The rearrangement uses TRBV28 and TRBJ1-1; D is uncertain. CDR1 and CDR2 from the germline V gene are MDHEN and SYDVKM. Trimming removed 5 bases at V and 6 bases at J, with 25 bases between. The length of the CDR3 is 17 residues.

The chain carries TRBV7-8 and TRBJ2-7; D may be TRBD1 or TRBD2 (8 bases each). CDR1 is SGHVS, CDR2 FQNEAQ, per germline. V dropped 5 bases and J dropped 1 base, with 24 bases sitting between them. The CDR3 contains 18 residues. This CDR3 is CASSADRGGGRRSYEQYF. Here the CDR3 DNA reads TGTGCCAGCAGCGCAGACAGGGGCGGGGGGAGGAGGTCCTACGAGCAGTACTTC.

With respect to this clonotype: An end of the junction differs from the germline gene, which may be a read error. The rearrangement links TRBV6-2 or TRBV6-3 to TRBJ1-1; D is undetermined. Germline V CDR1 and CDR2: MNHEY, SVGEGT. The CDR3 is 13 residues long. The CDR3 sequence: CARSLVVNTEAFF. The CDR3 DNA reads as TGTGCCCGCAGCCTCGTTGTGAACACTGAAGCTTTCTTT.

This clonotype occurred a few times. The chain uses TRBV7-3 and TRBJ2-2, with D maybe TRBD2 (5 bases). Germline V CDR1 and CDR2: SGHTA, FQGTGA. Between the trimmed V and J ends, which lost 6 bases and 1 base, there was a span of 9 bases. CDR3 length equals 14 residues. The CDR3 DNA follows: TGTGCCAGCAGTTCGGACTGGAACACCGGGGAGCTGTTTTTT. Amino acid sequence: CASSSDWNTGELFF.